This section outlines one T cell receptor (beta chain) sequence together with its context. The antigen is unknown. PCR involved 60 Vbeta and 13 Jbeta primers. Generated by immunoSEQ multiplex PCR, the TCRdb table keeps only in-frame clones and is missing some. Of 120,000 to 150,000 clones in the sample, over 75% were seen once. The data are from a study of cytomegalovirus exposure and HLA in healthy donors. General study results and limits: Specificity of a few CMV-associated chains for CMV antigens was verified in vitro. A later analysis found that most CMV-associated TCR beta chains appeared HLA-restricted. The classifier was said to identify cytomegalovirus status with high specificity and sensitivity.

The CDR3 loop spans 15 amino acids. Per the germline V gene, CDR1 is MNHEY and CDR2 is SVGAGI. V lost 8 bases to trimming and J lost 3 bases; unmatched junction nucleotides: 3. The material sequenced was PBMCs. This receptor was taken from a male donor in good health and CMV-seronegative. The genes are TRBV6-5 and TRBJ2-5; 16 nucleotides line up with TRBD2. CDR3 coding DNA: TGTGCCAGCGAGGGACTAGCGGGAGGGGAAGAGACCCAGTACTTC. Translating gives CASEGLAGGEETQYF.